This T cell receptor beta chain comes out of a study of monozygotic twins with inflammatory bowel disease. Study-wide points: Variability may have been added to patient repertoires by differing immunosuppressive treatments.

Comment on this clonotype: As yet, its antigen is unknown.

Making each TCR library took 3,000 to 4,000 ng of total RNA. TCRdb reanalyzed the 5' RACE reads, giving one entry per CDR3 protein sequence and no DNA. The listing records 310,000 or so distinct CDR3 sequences. The germline CDR1 and CDR2 sequences are LGHNA and YSLEER. The CDR3 contains 16 residues. This TCR was sampled from a human donor with ulcerative colitis or Crohn's disease, or a healthy co-twin of an affected twin (not recorded which). The chain joins TRBV4-3 to TRBJ2-1; TCRdb reports TRBD1, a call that lacks DNA to check it against. The sequenced sample was blood. CDR3 amino acids: CASSQDWGRPYNEQFF.